One sample yielded the 28 T cell receptor beta chains listed below, sequenced in a study of shared clonotypes between healthy human individuals (dated by TCRdb to the early 2020s). The library was built by means of the immunoSEQ multiplex PCR assay. TCRdb obtained this table from immuneACCESS and retained in-frame rearrangements with V and J assigned. These tables miss some clones; where compared with another copy, unresolved V genes account for less than half of the shortfall, and the remainder is unexplained. The sample table contains approximately 1.9 million clones; only one count was recorded for about 93% of them. Of the sample, under 2% is held by the ten largest clones. CD8 naive samples were CD45RO-negative cells positively selected for CCR7, giving a CD45RA+CCR7+ population that excluded TemRA cells. Sequenced material: naive CD8+ T cells from PBMCs. Explained via the paper, the cell subset or site label denotes: CD45RA+CCR7+. The receptor source for this set is a man aged 18-30 years in good health. Some clones in this sample may be carry-over from other donors' samples.

V usage is TRBV5-5 and J usage is TRBJ1-1; unclear D gene. V shed 0 bases and J shed 5 bases, with 11 bases lying between them. The CDR3 covers 14 residues. From germline, CDR1 is SGHKS and CDR2 YYEKEE (reference sequence). CDR3 loop: CASSLVPGRTEAFF. The DNA of the CDR3 is TGTGCCAGCAGCTTGGTTCCAGGCCGTACTGAAGCTTTCTTT.

The V and J genes are TRBV28 and TRBJ2-7; D is perhaps TRBD1 or TRBD2 (6 bases each). The CDR3 is made up of 14 amino acids. CDR1 and CDR2 (germline): MDHEN, SYDVKM. V lost 6 bases, J lost 0 bases, and 12 bases lay in between. CDR3 amino acids: CASSYPGASYEQYF. The CDR3 bases are TGTGCCAGCAGCTACCCGGGGGCCTCCTACGAGCAGTACTTC.

Concerning this clone itself: This specimen includes other DNA sequences encoding the same CDR3. The rearrangement joins TRBV6-5 to TRBJ1-1; maybe TRBD1 (5 bases). The CDR3 loop spans 13 amino acids. Germline-derived CDR1 and CDR2 are MNHEY and SVGAGI. Trimming shortened V by 2 bases and J by 1 base, and 5 bases separated the two germline ends. The CDR3 bases are TGTGCCAGCAGTTACGGGGGGAACACTGAAGCTTTCTTT. This translates into CASSYGGNTEAFF.

This clone was seen once. V is TRBV11-2 and J is TRBJ2-7; 7 nucleotides align to TRBD2. There are 17 residues in the CDR3. Germline V CDR1 and CDR2: SGHAT, FQNNGV. V was clipped by 2 bases and J by 1 base; unmatched bases: 11. The CDR3, as DNA: TGTGCCAGCAGCTTAAGTTATGAGGCTAGCGGATCCTACGAGCAGTACTTC. This gives the protein CASSLSYEASGSYEQYF.

The chain employs TRBV27 and TRBJ1-1; tentatively, D is TRBD1 (6 bases). Trimming pared 4 bases from V and 4 bases from J, leaving 10 bases between. Germline assignment: CDR1 MNHEY and CDR2 SMNVEV (reference sequence). The CDR3 consists of 13 residues. The DNA of the CDR3 is TGTGCCAGCAGTTGGGGGGCGGGCACTGAAGCTTTCTTT. This gives the protein CASSWGAGTEAFF.

This clone was counted between two and nine times. The V gene is TRBV29-1, the J gene TRBJ1-1, with D unclear. CDR1 and CDR2 from the germline V gene are SQVTM and ANQGSEA. The length of the CDR3 is 12 residues. V was cut by 7 bases and J by 10 bases, with 19 bases left in between. This chain's CDR3 is CSGLGLSLGAFF. DNA of the CDR3: TGCAGCGGTTTGGGGTTATCTTTGGGAGCTTTCTTT.

This clone appeared a single time. Additional DNA sequences in this sample encode the identical CDR3. The chain employs TRBV29-1 and TRBJ1-4; D uncertain. Per the germline V gene, CDR1 is SQVTM and CDR2 is ANQGSEA. The CDR3 is 12 residues long. The V gene lost 4 bases and the J gene lost 0 bases, with 3 bases spanning the gap. CDR3 region: CSVVATNEKLFF. CDR3 nucleotide sequence: TGCAGCGTTGTGGCAACTAATGAAAAACTGTTTTTT.

This chain joins TRBV7-9 and TRBJ2-5; TRBD2 might be the D (5 bases). The germline V and J ends were trimmed by 3 bases and 5 bases, with 19 bases remaining between them. The CDR3 runs to 16 residues. Germline CDR1 SEHNR, CDR2 FQNEAQ (reference sequence). The CDR3: CASSFSYRGMTETQYF. CDR3 nucleotide sequence: TGTGCCAGCAGCTTCTCATACCGGGGTATGACGGAGACCCAGTACTTC.

The V and J genes are TRBV28 and TRBJ1-2; possibly TRBD1 for D (6 bases). Per germline, CDR1 MDHEN and CDR2 SYDVKM. The V and J ends lost 10 bases and 8 bases respectively, with 20 bases between them. The CDR3 runs 13 residues. The CDR3 DNA is TGTGCCACCACGACGGGGGGGGCTGGGGGCTACACCTTC. Amino acid sequence: CATTTGGAGGYTF.

The chain is built from TRBV19 and TRBJ2-1, with 9 bases lining up with TRBD2. The CDR3 sequence is 16 residues long. Germline loops: CDR1 LNHDA, CDR2 SQIVND (reference sequence). V dropped 2 bases and J dropped 4; count of bases not matched to a gene: 6. This chain's CDR3 is CASSISPGLAYNEQFF. DNA for the CDR3: TGTGCCAGTAGTATATCCCCGGGACTAGCATACAATGAGCAGTTCTTC.

V usage is TRBV4-2 and J usage is TRBJ1-1, with D tentatively TRBD1 (5 bases). V lost 1 base and J lost 10, with 10 bases in between. The germline CDR1 and CDR2 sequences are LGHNA and YNFKEQ. The CDR3 covers 12 residues. The CDR3 DNA reads as TGTGCCAGCAGCCAAGTGGGGGGGGGAGCTTTCTTT. Translated: CASSQVGGGAFF.

Comments on this clone: Other DNA sequences within the sample encode an identical CDR3. V and J are TRBV7-9 and TRBJ2-3; TRBD2 might be the D (5 bases). Deletions cut 5 bases from V and 2 bases from J, with 14 bases between. The V gene's germline CDR1 is SEHNR and CDR2 FQNEAQ (reference sequence). The CDR3 covers 15 residues. The CDR3 loop reads CASSPPGISTDTQYF. CDR3 bases: TGTGCCAGCAGCCCCCCGGGGATCTCCACAGATACGCAGTATTTT.

This sequence joins TRBV18 and TRBJ2-4; D remains ambiguous. CDR1 is KGHSH and CDR2 is LQKENI in the germline V gene. CDR3 length equals 11 residues. Trimming removed 4 bases at V and 5 bases at J, with 3 bases between. CDR3 nucleotides: TGTGCCAGCTCACAAGAAAACATTCAGTACTTC. Protein product: CASSQENIQYF.

Concerning this clone: An end of the junction does not agree with germline; a read error may underlie this. The chain links TRBV13 to TRBJ2-7; possible D gene TRBD1, 6 bases. The V gene's germline CDR1 is PRHDT and CDR2 FYEKMQ (reference sequence). CDR3 length: 16 amino acids. CDR3: CASSLGRPKGVNEQYF. DNA for the CDR3: TGTGCCAGCAGCCTAGGACGGCCAAAGGGGGTCAACGAGCAGTACTTC.

This chain joins TRBV11-3 and TRBJ2-3, with 7 bases aligning to TRBD1. This CDR3 has 15 residues. The ends lost 3 bases at V and 4 bases at J; junction bases unmatched: 7. Per germline, CDR1 SGHNT and CDR2 YENEEA. The CDR3 is CASSFRQGLSDTQYF. The DNA of the CDR3 is TGTGCCAGCAGCTTCCGACAGGGCCTTTCAGATACGCAGTATTTT.

V is TRBV4-1 and J is TRBJ2-1; either TRBD1 or TRBD2 may supply D (5 bases each). Looked up from germline, CDR1 is MGHRA and CDR2 is YSYEKL. CDR3 length: 16 amino acids. V was clipped by 2 bases and J by 8 bases, with 19 bases between them. The CDR3 DNA reads as TGCGCCAGCAGCCAAAGCATCCGGGGAAGGGGCGATGAGCAGTTCTTC. It is translated as CASSQSIRGRGDEQFF.

This clone was recorded a few times. The chain recombines TRBV6-1 with TRBJ2-3; TRBD1 aligns across 10 bases. The germline V gene has CDR1 MNHNS and CDR2 SASEGT. The J segment lost 3 bases and the V segment lost 4 bases, leaving 4 bases of the junction unmatched. The CDR3 loop spans 15 amino acids. This chain's CDR3 is CASSAWTGGTDTQYF. In nucleotides, the CDR3 is TGTGCCAGCAGTGCATGGACAGGGGGGACAGATACGCAGTATTTT.

This clone was observed a single time. The J gene is TRBJ2-1, the V gene TRBV9; a possible D gene is TRBD1 (5 bases). The CDR3 is 14 residues long. Per germline, CDR1 SGDLS and CDR2 YYNGEE. The ends were cut back, 0 bases at V and 5 bases at J, with 9 bases in the middle. CDR3 residues: CASSVALGDNEQFF. CDR3 nucleotide sequence: TGTGCCAGCAGCGTAGCCCTAGGGGACAATGAGCAGTTCTTC.

The rearrangement links TRBV29-1 to TRBJ2-6; possibly TRBD1 or TRBD2 for D (5 bases each). The ends were cut back, 4 bases at V and 4 bases at J, with 20 bases in the middle. This CDR3 spans 17 amino acids. The germline gives CDR1 SQVTM, CDR2 ANQGSEA. Here the CDR3 DNA reads TGCAGCGTTGTACTACCCATCTTCGGGGCCGGGGCCAACGTCCTGACTTTC. Translating it yields CSVVLPIFGAGANVLTF.

This chain connects TRBV28 to TRBJ1-2; TRBD1 matches at 10 bases. J was trimmed by 7 bases and V by 5 bases; bases with no gene match: 10. The CDR3 totals 15 residues. The germline V gene has CDR1 MDHEN and CDR2 SYDVKM. The CDR3 bases are TGTGCCAGCAGTCCGGGGGACAGGGGAAGGGGTGGCTACACCTTC. This gives the protein CASSPGDRGRGGYTF.

A single count supports this clone. The CDR3 bases are TGTGCCAGCTCACCACCGAGTCGGGACAATGAGCAGTTCTTC. It specifies CASSPPSRDNEQFF. The chain has TRBV18 and TRBJ2-1; D is undetermined. CDR1 is KGHSH and CDR2 is LQKENI in the germline V gene. This CDR3 contains 14 residues. V lost 0 bases and J 5 bases, leaving 8 bases between the germline ends.

The V call is TRBV5-1, the J call TRBJ2-7, with 14 bases fitting TRBD2. Germline V lookup: CDR1 SGHRS, CDR2 YFSETQ. The CDR3 covers 14 residues. The V gene end was trimmed by 5 bases and the J gene end by 6 bases; junction bases not matched to a gene: 4. The CDR3 coding sequence is TGCGCCAGCAGGACGGGACTAGCGGGAGTCGAGCAGTACTTC. It specifies CASRTGLAGVEQYF.

This chain uses TRBV28 with TRBJ1-3, with D hard to call. Germline V gene data show CDR1 as MDHEN and CDR2 as SYDVKM. The CDR3 is made up of 12 amino acids. V was cut by 11 bases and J by 2 bases, with 10 bases left in between. CDR3 in amino acids: CAGGRTGNTIYF. The CDR3 DNA sequence: TGTGCCGGTGGCAGAACTGGAAACACCATATATTTT.

The V call is TRBV12-5, the J call TRBJ2-5, with TRBD1 as a possible D gene (6 bases). V lost 3 bases to trimming and J lost 3 bases, with 14 bases between them. Germline CDR1 and CDR2: LGHNT and FRNRAP. The CDR3 loop spans 15 amino acids. CDR3 residues: CASGFSPEGEETQYF. The DNA of the CDR3 is TGTGCTAGTGGTTTTTCACCCGAGGGGGAAGAGACCCAGTACTTC.

This clone was seen just once. The chain's CDR3 is CASSTQGQGDTEAFF. DNA for the CDR3: TGTGCCAGTAGTACCCAGGGGCAGGGGGACACTGAAGCTTTCTTT. This chain connects TRBV19 to TRBJ1-1; 7 bases align to TRBD1. Germline V lookup: CDR1 LNHDA, CDR2 SQIVND (reference sequence). Trimming cost V 4 bases and J 3 bases; bases outside gene matches: 8. The CDR3 runs to 15 residues.

V usage is TRBV27 and J usage is TRBJ1-2, with TRBD1 matching over 8 bases. This CDR3 spans 16 amino acids. Germline CDR1 and CDR2: MNHEY and SMNVEV (reference sequence). Losses at the gene ends were 4 bases for V and 3 bases for J; bases not matched to a gene: 10. DNA of the CDR3: TGTGCCAGCAGTTGGGCAGGGGGCGAGAAGCACTATGGCTACACCTTC. It specifies CASSWAGGEKHYGYTF.

The chain couples TRBV4-1 to TRBJ1-5; perhaps TRBD1 as D (5 bases). The CDR3 contains 15 residues. Germline V gives CDR1 MGHRA, CDR2 YSYEKL. The V and J ends lost 1 base and 5 bases respectively, with 12 bases between them. The CDR3 region is CASSQVAGNYQPQHF. In DNA, the CDR3 is TGCGCCAGCAGCCAAGTTGCAGGGAACTATCAGCCCCAGCATTTT.

V gene TRBV11-2 combines with J gene TRBJ1-3, with 7 nucleotides matching TRBD1. With V trimmed by 5 bases and J by 2 bases, 3 bases remained unmatched. This CDR3 is 14 amino acids long. Per the germline V gene, CDR1 is SGHAT and CDR2 is FQNNGV. The CDR3 nucleotides are TGTGCCAGCAGCGTAACAGGGGCTGGAAACACCATATATTTT. It encodes CASSVTGAGNTIYF.